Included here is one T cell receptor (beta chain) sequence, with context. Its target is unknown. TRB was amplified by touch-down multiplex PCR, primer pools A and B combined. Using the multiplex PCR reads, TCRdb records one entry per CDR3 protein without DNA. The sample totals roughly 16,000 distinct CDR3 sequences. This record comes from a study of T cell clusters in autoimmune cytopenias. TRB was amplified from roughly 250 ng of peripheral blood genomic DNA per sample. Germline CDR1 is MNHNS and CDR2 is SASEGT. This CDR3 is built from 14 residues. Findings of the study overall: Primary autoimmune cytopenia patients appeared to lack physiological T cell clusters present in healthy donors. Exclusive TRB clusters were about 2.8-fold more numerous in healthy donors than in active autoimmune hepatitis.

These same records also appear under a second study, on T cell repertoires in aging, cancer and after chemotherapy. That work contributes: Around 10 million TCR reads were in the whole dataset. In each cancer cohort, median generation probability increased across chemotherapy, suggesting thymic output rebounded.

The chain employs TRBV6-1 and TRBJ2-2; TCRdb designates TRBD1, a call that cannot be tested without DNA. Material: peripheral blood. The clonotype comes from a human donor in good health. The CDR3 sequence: CASRWTGGTGELFF.